This TCR beta chain comes out of a study of T cells after posttransplantation cyclophosphamide. TCRdb's copy holds only in-frame clones and misses some; the assay was immunoSEQ multiplex PCR. The repertoire holds around 23,000 clones, approximately 98% seen once, with less than 0.15% in the top ten. The CDR3 is made up of 12 amino acids. The V and J ends lost 4 bases and 10 bases respectively, with 11 bases between them. Per the germline V gene, CDR1 is MNHEY and CDR2 is SMNVEV (reference sequence). This related bone marrow graft donor gave peripheral blood on the day of marrow donation. A word on this clone: The antigen is undetermined.

Study-level results: Recipient CMV seropositivity and CMV reactivation strongly tracked TRB clonality. Donor CD8+ memory clones often dominated recipient blood repertoires at later times.

The sequencing sample was made of naive CD8+ T cells sorted from PBMCs. This clonotype was sampled from a man aged 35 to 55 in good health, CMV-negative, and a related stem cell transplant donor. This chain links TRBV27 with TRBJ2-1, with D maybe TRBD2 (5 bases). The CDR3 bases are TGTGCCAGCAGTTCCTCACTAGACGAGCAGTTCTTC. Its translation: CASSSSLDEQFF.